The clone carrying this TCR beta chain has a single count. The target antigen is unknown. These data belong to a study of cytomegalovirus exposure and HLA in healthy donors. Study-level results: The HLA-A and HLA-B alleles of most subjects were reportedly predicted accurately from TCR beta sequences. When presence/absence was analysed, sequencing depth was taken to be roughly uniform across donors. Overall, around 150 TCR beta chains were annotated as cytomegalovirus-associated.

Use of 60 Vbeta and 13 Jbeta primers characterized the PCR. Clones were read by immunoSEQ multiplex PCR, and TCRdb kept only the in-frame ones, dropping some. This table has 90,000 to 100,000 clones, approximately 72% appearing once. The CDR3 has 15 residues. In germline, CDR1 is SGHDT, CDR2 YYEEEE. Germline trimming cut 4 bases from V and 5 bases from J; bases unmatched to any gene: 6. This clonotype was obtained from a man between 40 and 49 years old in good health and CMV-seropositive. Sequencing was done on a sample of PBMCs. The chain carries TRBV5-6 and TRBJ2-5; TRBD2 matches 12 bases. The CDR3: CASSPFTSGRETQYF. The CDR3 DNA is TGTGCCAGCAGCCCGTTTACTAGCGGGAGGGAGACCCAGTACTTC.